The clone carrying this TCR beta chain was detected many times. What it recognizes is unknown. Gene and germline names: mouse. The read ends 4 residues before the CDR3 terminus; that terminus is restored from the germline J gene. Other DNA sequences in the sample encode the same CDR3. The sample belongs to a study of CD8+ T cells in alopecia areata. Study overall: C3H/HeJ graft donors with spontaneous alopecia, aged roughly 6-12 months, supplied skin that was transplanted onto female C3H/HeJ mice aged roughly 7-10 weeks.

Sequencing relied on a cDNA template that was reverse transcribed from extracted RNA. Produced via immunoSEQ multiplex PCR; TCRdb's table is partial and in-frame only. The sample lists under 350,000 clones, none appearing once, the ten largest making up about 1.1%. CDR1 and CDR2 from the germline V gene are MNHDT and YYDKIL. The junction had 1 base not matched to a gene; V was cut back by 0 bases and J by 3 bases. The CDR3 runs to 15 residues. Overall study results and limits: The study found TCR sharing across patients less clear than in mice, possibly for HLA reasons.

Pooled cells of cutaneous lymph node origin were sorted on CD4, CD8alpha, NKG2D, NKG2ACE and other markers. The rearrangement uses TRBV17 and TRBJ2-5, with 9 positions matching TRBD2. Sequencing input: CD4+ T cells sorted from a lymph node. The receptor was isolated from a C3H/HeJ mouse with alopecia areata. The strain bears MHC haplotype H2-k. The CDR3: CASSRDLGGQDTQYF. CDR3 bases read: TGTGCTAGCAGTAGAGATCTGGGGGGGCAAGAC. Complete variable domain (other parts from reference TRBV17 and TRBJ2-5): DTTVKQNPRYKLARVGKPVNLICSQTMNHDTMYWYQKKPNQAPKLLLFYYDKILNREADTFEKFQSSRPNNSFCSLYIGSAGLEYSAMYLCASSRDLGGQDTQYFGPGTRLLVL.